This entry lists 5 T cell receptor beta chains sequenced from one sample in a study of cytomegalovirus exposure and HLA in healthy donors. With 60 Vbeta and 13 Jbeta primers, the PCR was carried out. The table came from immunoSEQ multiplex PCR; TCRdb's copy has only in-frame clones and leaves some out. The profile shows fewer than 110,000 clones, approximately 76% of them singletons. Source material: PBMCs. Receptor source: a man aged 18 to 30 in good health and CMV-seronegative.

The chain joins TRBV4-2 to TRBJ1-5; no clear D. The V end lost 0 bases, the J end lost 1 base, and 13 bases lay between the germline ends. The CDR3 is 17 residues long. In germline, CDR1 is LGHNA, CDR2 YNFKEQ. CDR3 residues: CASSQEVGRWSNQPQHF. CDR3 DNA sequence: TGTGCCAGCAGCCAAGAGGTTGGCAGGTGGAGCAATCAGCCCCAGCATTTT.

This clone has only one observation. The chain combines TRBV7-2 with TRBJ1-3; no clear D. V lost 5 bases to trimming and J lost 10 bases, with 15 bases between them. From germline, CDR1 is SGHTA and CDR2 FQGNSA. CDR3 length: 13 residues. This chain's CDR3 is CASSARAERTIYF. CDR3 coding DNA: TGTGCCAGCAGCGCGCGGGCCGAGAGGACCATATATTTT. Based on the CDR3 plus reference TRBV7-2 and TRBJ1-3, the full variable domain is GAGVSQSPSNKVTEKGKDVELRCDPISGHTALYWYRQSLGQGLEFLIYFQGNSAPDKSGLPSDRFSAERTGGSVSTLTIQRTQQEDSAVYLCASSARAERTIYFGEGSWLTVV.

As concerns this clone: The sample carries other DNA sequences with the same CDR3. The gene calls are TRBV2 and TRBJ2-7, with 7 bases matching TRBD1. V lost 6 bases, J lost 1 base, and 6 bases stayed unmatched. Germline values: CDR1 SNHLY, CDR2 FYNNEI. This CDR3 region has 14 residues. CDR3 residues: CASSRTGGSYEQYF. The CDR3 DNA sequence: TGTGCCAGCAGCCGGACAGGAGGATCCTACGAGCAGTACTTC.

V is TRBV10-3 and J is TRBJ2-1, with TRBD2 identical over 13 bases. The ends lost 0 bases at V and 6 bases at J; junction bases unmatched: 11. The CDR3 totals 19 residues. Germline values: CDR1 ENHRY, CDR2 SYGVKD. The CDR3 region is CAISESTSGGDLNTNEQFF. The CDR3, as DNA: TGTGCCATCAGTGAGTCAACTAGCGGGGGGGACCTAAATACCAATGAGCAGTTCTTC.

This rearrangement joins TRBV6-1 to TRBJ1-2; the D gene is possibly TRBD1 (6 bases). V shed 4 bases and J shed 2 bases, with 17 bases lying between them. This CDR3 has 16 amino acids. Germline values: CDR1 MNHNS, CDR2 SASEGT. The CDR3 DNA sequence: TGTGCCAGCAGTGTCGCGGTCGGGCAGGGGAACTATGGCTACACCTTC. It codes for CASSVAVGQGNYGYTF.